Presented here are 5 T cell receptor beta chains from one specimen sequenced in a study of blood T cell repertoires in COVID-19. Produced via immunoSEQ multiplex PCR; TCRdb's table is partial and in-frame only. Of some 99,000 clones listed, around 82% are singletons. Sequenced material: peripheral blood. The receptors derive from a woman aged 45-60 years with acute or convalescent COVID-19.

The CDR3 protein is CASSLNQGSGSPLHF. CDR3 nucleotide sequence: TGCGCCAGCAGCTTGAATCAGGGGAGCGGTTCACCCCTCCACTTT. The chain joins TRBV5-1 to TRBJ1-6, with D perhaps matching TRBD1 (6 bases). The CDR3 has 15 amino acids. Trimming pared 1 base from V and 9 bases from J, leaving 14 bases between. The germline gives CDR1 SGHRS, CDR2 YFSETQ.

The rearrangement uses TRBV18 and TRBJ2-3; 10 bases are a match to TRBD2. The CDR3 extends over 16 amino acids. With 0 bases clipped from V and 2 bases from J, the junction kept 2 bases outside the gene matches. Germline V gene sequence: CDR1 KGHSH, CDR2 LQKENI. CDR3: CASSPPSGGPTDTQYF. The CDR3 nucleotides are TGTGCCAGCTCACCACCTAGCGGGGGGCCCACAGATACGCAGTATTTT.

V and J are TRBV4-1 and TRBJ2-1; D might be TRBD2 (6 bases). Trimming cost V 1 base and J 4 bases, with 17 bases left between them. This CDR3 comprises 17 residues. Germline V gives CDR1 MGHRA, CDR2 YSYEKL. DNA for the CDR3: TGCGCCAGCAGCCAAGGTAAATACAGCGGAGGGTACAATGAGCAGTTCTTC. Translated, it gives CASSQGKYSGGYNEQFF.

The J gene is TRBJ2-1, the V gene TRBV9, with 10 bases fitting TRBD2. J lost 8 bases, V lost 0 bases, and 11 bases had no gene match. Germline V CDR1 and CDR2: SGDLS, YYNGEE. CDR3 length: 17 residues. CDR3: CASSVGGLAGGSDEQFF. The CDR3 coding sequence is TGTGCCAGCAGCGTAGGGGGATTAGCGGGGGGCTCCGATGAGCAGTTCTTC.

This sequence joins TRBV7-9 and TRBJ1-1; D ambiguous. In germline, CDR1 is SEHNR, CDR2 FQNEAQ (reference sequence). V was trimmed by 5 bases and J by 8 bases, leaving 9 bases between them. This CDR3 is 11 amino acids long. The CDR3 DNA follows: TGTGCCAGCAGCCCCCACATAGAAGCTTTCTTT. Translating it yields CASSPHIEAFF.